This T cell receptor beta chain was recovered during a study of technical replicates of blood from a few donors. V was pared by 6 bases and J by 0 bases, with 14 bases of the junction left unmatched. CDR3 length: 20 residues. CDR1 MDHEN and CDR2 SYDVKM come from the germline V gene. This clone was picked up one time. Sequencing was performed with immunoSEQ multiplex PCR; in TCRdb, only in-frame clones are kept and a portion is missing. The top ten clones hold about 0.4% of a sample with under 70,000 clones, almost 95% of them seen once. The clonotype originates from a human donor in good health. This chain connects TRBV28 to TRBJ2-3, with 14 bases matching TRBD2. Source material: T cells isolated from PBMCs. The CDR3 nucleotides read TGTGCCAGCAGCCATAGAAGACTAGCGGGAGGGTACCCGAGCACAGATACGCAGTATTTT. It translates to CASSHRRLAGGYPSTDTQYF.